Given below is one T cell receptor beta chain in context. Only in-frame clones appear in the TCRdb table, and some are missing; sequencing was by immunoSEQ multiplex PCR. The table includes roughly 130,000 clones, about 79% detected once. The germline gives CDR1 LNHDA, CDR2 SQIVND (reference sequence). The CDR3 totals 13 residues. With V trimmed by 5 bases and J by 4 bases, 4 bases remained unmatched. This sample was taken from a study of blood T cell repertoires in COVID-19. The sequence was obtained from a woman aged 45-60 years with acute or convalescent COVID-19. This chain uses TRBV19 with TRBJ2-5, with TRBD1 matching 7 bases. Input material: peripheral blood. In nucleotides, the CDR3 is TGTGCCAGTAGTCGGGACAGTCGAGAGACCCAGTACTTC. It codes for CASSRDSRETQYF.